Listed here are 20 T cell receptor beta chains from one sample, sequenced in a study of blood T cell repertoires in COVID-19. Assay: immunoSEQ multiplex PCR; the TCRdb copy retains only in-frame clones and omits some. This sample has 20,000 to 30,000 clones, with around 96% found just once. The sequencing sample was made of peripheral blood. The receptors come from a human donor with active COVID-19. The donor label of this sample is uncertain.

The rearrangement uses TRBV19 and TRBJ2-7; 11 positions agree with TRBD1. The V segment lost 6 bases and the J segment 0 bases; nucleotides outside the gene matches: 7. CDR1 and CDR2 from the germline V gene are LNHDA and SQIVND (reference sequence). This CDR3 region has 16 residues. The CDR3 DNA follows: TGTGCCAGTAGCCCCGGGACAGGGGGTTTCTCCTACGAGCAGTACTTC. Translated: CASSPGTGGFSYEQYF.

The V call is TRBV30, the J call TRBJ2-5; maybe TRBD1 (6 bases). CDR3 length equals 14 residues. Trimming removed 2 bases from V and 1 base from J, with 11 bases in between. Germline V CDR1 and CDR2: GTSNPN, SVGIG (reference sequence). This CDR3 reads CAWSLDSRQETQYF. The CDR3 region has the DNA TGTGCCTGGAGTCTGGACAGCCGCCAAGAGACCCAGTACTTC.

The chain uses TRBV5-1 and TRBJ2-7; D might be TRBD1 (5 bases). The germline gives CDR1 SGHRS, CDR2 YFSETQ. V lost 0 bases and J lost 3, with 10 bases in between. CDR3 length: 14 amino acids. The CDR3 here is CASSLVAGNYEQYF. Here the CDR3 DNA reads TGCGCCAGCAGCTTGGTTGCAGGGAACTACGAGCAGTACTTC. Together with reference TRBV5-1 and TRBJ2-7, the CDR3 gives the full variable domain: KAGVTQTPRYLIKTRGQQVTLSCSPISGHRSVSWYQQTPGQGLQFLFEYFSETQRNKGNFPGRFSGRQFSNSRSEMNVSTLELGDSALYLCASSLVAGNYEQYFGPGTRLTVT.

This chain uses TRBV6-5 with TRBJ2-1; 8 bases line up with TRBD1. Trimming took 11 bases from V and 1 from J; bases not matched to a gene: 4. Germline V CDR1 and CDR2: MNHEY, SVGAGI. The CDR3 loop spans 13 amino acids. The CDR3 DNA reads TGTGCCGGAAGACAGGGGTCCTACAATGAGCAGTTCTTC. It translates to CAGRQGSYNEQFF.

The chain combines TRBV20-1 with TRBJ2-7, with a possible D match to TRBD2 (5 bases). The CDR3 has 11 amino acids. CDR1 and CDR2 (germline): DFQATT, SNEGSKA (reference sequence). The ends were cut back, 6 bases at V and 4 bases at J, with 10 bases in the middle. CDR3 loop: CSALRGYEQYF. In DNA, the CDR3 is TGCAGTGCGCTACGGGGTTACGAGCAGTACTTC.

The V call is TRBV28, the J call TRBJ2-5; weak D call: TRBD1 (5 bases). V lost 7 bases and J 1 base, leaving 19 bases between the germline ends. Per germline, CDR1 MDHEN and CDR2 SYDVKM. CDR3 length: 16 residues. CDR3 DNA sequence: TGTGCCAGCACCCCAGAGGAGCTTAGGGGCCAAGAGACCCAGTACTTC. As protein: CASTPEELRGQETQYF.

This sequence joins TRBV6-6 and TRBJ2-3, with a weak D call TRBD1 (5 bases). CDR1 MNHNY and CDR2 SVGAGI come from the germline V gene (reference sequence). Trimming removed 4 bases at V and 0 bases at J, with 11 bases between. This CDR3 is 15 amino acids long. The CDR3 DNA reads TGTGCCAGCAGTTCTCGACAGAGGAGCACAGATACGCAGTATTTT. Its protein product is CASSSRQRSTDTQYF.

The rearrangement joins TRBV10-3 to TRBJ2-5; the D gene is possibly TRBD1 (6 bases). The V gene lost 6 bases and the J gene lost 5 bases, with 13 bases spanning the gap. CDR3 length: 13 residues. From germline, CDR1 is ENHRY and CDR2 SYGVKD. CDR3 sequence reads: CAISTRGLETQYF. The CDR3 DNA is TGTGCCATCAGCACCAGGGGCCTGGAGACCCAGTACTTC.

This chain connects TRBV27 to TRBJ2-4; D uncertain. Per germline, CDR1 MNHEY and CDR2 SMNVEV (reference sequence). This CDR3 has 15 amino acids. Trimming shortened V by 4 bases and J by 0 bases, and 10 bases separated the two germline ends. The CDR3 DNA sequence: TGTGCCAGCAGTTCACTACAAGTAGCCAAAAACATTCAGTACTTC. It codes for CASSSLQVAKNIQYF.

CDR3 sequence reads: CASSFNRPLFGYTF. The CDR3 DNA sequence: TGTGCCAGCAGCTTTAACAGGCCCCTCTTCGGCTACACCTTC. The chain has TRBV7-2 and TRBJ1-2; D is perhaps TRBD1 (5 bases). The V gene's germline CDR1 is SGHTA and CDR2 FQGNSA. V was trimmed by 3 bases and J by 8 bases, leaving 16 bases between them. The CDR3 extends over 14 amino acids.

The chain has TRBV19 and TRBJ1-2; 7 bases match TRBD1. Germline lookup yields CDR1 LNHDA and CDR2 SQIVND (reference sequence). The CDR3 has 14 residues. With 3 bases clipped from V and 2 bases from J, the junction kept 3 bases outside the gene matches. The CDR3 loop reads CASSIGDRNYGYTF. CDR3 bases: TGTGCCAGTAGTATTGGGGACAGAAACTATGGCTACACCTTC.

This clone has only one observation. The V and J genes are TRBV7-9 and TRBJ2-4; 11 positions agree with TRBD1. V gave up 5 bases and J gave up 3 bases; unmatched junction bases: 6. The CDR3 extends over 16 amino acids. Germline values: CDR1 SEHNR, CDR2 FQNEAQ (reference sequence). CDR3 in DNA: TGTGCCAGCAGCATCGGACAGGGGGCTGACAAAAACATTCAGTACTTC. The encoded protein is CASSIGQGADKNIQYF. Supplemented by reference TRBV7-9 and TRBJ2-4, the full variable domain reads DTGVSQNPRHKITKRGQNVTFRCDPISEHNRLYWYRQTLGQGPEFLTYFQNEAQLEKSRLLSDRFSAERPKGSFSTLEIQRTEQGDSAMYLCASSIGQGADKNIQYFGAGTRLSVL.

V gene TRBV11-2 combines with J gene TRBJ2-5, with 8 positions matching TRBD2. CDR3 length: 17 amino acids. CDR1 and CDR2 from the germline V gene are SGHAT and FQNNGV. With 5 bases clipped from V and 5 bases from J, the junction kept 16 bases outside the gene matches. CDR3 amino acids: CASSPGGVAGIGETQYF. In nucleotides, the CDR3 is TGTGCCAGCAGCCCCGGGGGGGTTGCCGGGATTGGGGAGACCCAGTACTTC.

This sequence joins TRBV3-1 (or the pseudogene TRBV3-2) and TRBJ2-3; a possible D gene is TRBD2 (7 bases). CDR1 and CDR2 (germline): LGHDT, YNNKEL (reference sequence). This CDR3 comprises 16 residues. Trimming took off 5 bases at V and 4 bases at J, with 19 bases between the two ends. The CDR3 nucleotides are TGTGCCAGCAGCGTCCCGGGGGGCGGGGTGGCAGATACGCAGTATTTT. It codes for CASSVPGGGVADTQYF.

V is TRBV29-1 and J is TRBJ2-5, with TRBD1 identical over 10 bases. Germline V gene data show CDR1 as SQVTM and CDR2 as ANQGSEA. J lost 5 bases, V lost 6 bases, and 6 bases had no gene match. This CDR3 spans 13 amino acids. This CDR3 is CSVAGTGDETQYF. CDR3 nucleotides: TGCAGCGTAGCCGGGACAGGGGATGAGACCCAGTACTTC.

This clone was picked up one time. The CDR3 DNA is TGTGCTAGTGGTTTGGAGGAGTTGGTCCGGGAGGGCTACACCGGGGAGCTGTTTTTT. It translates to CASGLEELVREGYTGELFF. The rearrangement joins TRBV12-5 to TRBJ2-2, with 8 bases matching TRBD2. In germline, CDR1 is LGHNT, CDR2 FRNRAP. This CDR3 comprises 19 residues. With V trimmed by 1 base and J by 3 bases, 13 bases remained unmatched.

The V and J genes are TRBV30 and TRBJ1-1; TRBD1 is a possible D gene (5 bases). CDR3 length: 14 residues. V was shortened by 0 bases and J by 1 base, with 9 bases between the two germline ends. CDR1 and CDR2 (germline): GTSNPN, SVGIG (reference sequence). In nucleotides, the CDR3 is TGTGCCTGGAGTGTTGGGGGGAAGAACACTGAAGCTTTCTTT. Translation: CAWSVGGKNTEAFF.

V and J are TRBV7-2 and TRBJ1-2, with TRBD1 as a possible D gene (5 bases). Germline values: CDR1 SGHTA, CDR2 FQGNSA. This CDR3 spans 16 amino acids. With 1 base removed from V and 1 base from J, the gap between germline ends came to 13 bases. The CDR3 DNA reads TGTGCCAGCAGCTTAGGAGGACAAGCCCTTAACTATGGCTACACCTTC. Translating it yields CASSLGGQALNYGYTF.

The CDR3 DNA sequence: TGTGCCAGCAGGGACACTTCTAACTATGGCTACACCTTC. As protein: CASRDTSNYGYTF. The V and J genes are TRBV6-5 and TRBJ1-2; possibly TRBD1 for D (5 bases). Deletions cut 6 bases from V and 0 bases from J, with 8 bases between. Germline CDR1 and CDR2: MNHEY and SVGAGI. The CDR3 has 13 amino acids.

DNA of the CDR3: TGCGCCAGCAGCCTAAGGGCCAGCGGGAGTATGAATGAGCAGTTCTTC. Translated: CASSLRASGSMNEQFF. The gene calls are TRBV10-1 and TRBJ2-1, with 8 bases that match TRBD2. Germline lookup yields CDR1 WNHNN and CDR2 SYGVQD (reference sequence). With 6 bases clipped from V and 7 bases from J, the junction kept 14 bases outside the gene matches. The CDR3 covers 16 residues.